The T cell receptor beta chain under discussion was sequenced for a study of blood T cell repertoires in COVID-19. V dropped 1 base and J dropped 8; count of bases not matched to a gene: 1. The CDR3 is 13 amino acids. Germline V CDR1 and CDR2: KGHSH, LQKENI. Libraries were prepared by immunoSEQ multiplex PCR; TCRdb keeps only in-frame clonotypes and omits some of them. The table lists around 80,000 clones, around 79% of them singletons. The sample taken for sequencing was peripheral blood. The clonotype comes from a man in his forties or fifties with active or convalescent COVID-19. This chain links TRBV18 with TRBJ2-1; 8 bases fit TRBD1. The CDR3 loop is CASSPRGQDEQFF. CDR3 DNA: TGTGCCAGCTCACCACGGGGACAGGATGAGCAGTTCTTC.